Listed below are T cell receptor beta chains from one sample, sequenced in a study of OX40 agonist ivuxolimab in advanced cancers. Using immunoSEQ multiplex PCR, the repertoire was profiled, and TCRdb retains in-frame clones only, with some absent. Found here are 45,000 to 65,000 clones, approximately 87% of them singletons; the top ten hold 1.8%. The sample in question was CD4+ or CD8+ T cells sorted from blood, obtained in a trial of the OX40 agonist ivuxolimab. The receptor set was obtained from an adult with an advanced solid tumor such as melanoma, head and neck, liver or kidney cancer. Both conserved end residues are part of each CDR3. The D gene is left open where the match is weak.

V	J	D	CDR3
TRBV28	TRBJ1-4	TRBD1	CASSLSGQFNEKLFF
TRBV11-2	TRBJ2-2	TRBD2	CASSSRGGPTGELFF
TRBV2	TRBJ1-2	TRBD1	CASSEQQGARYGYTF
TRBV9	TRBJ1-3	NA	CASSVAGHQSSGNTIYF
TRBV11-3	TRBJ2-5	NA	CASSQDEETQYF
TRBV27	TRBJ2-1	NA	CASSLSGGPYSYNEQFF
TRBV5-1	TRBJ2-1	NA	CASRYDLSSYNEQFF
TRBV4-1	TRBJ2-2	NA	CASSQDRASPPGELFF
TRBV11-3	TRBJ2-5	NA	CASSLGGAQETQYF
TRBV11-2	TRBJ2-1	TRBD2	CASSSGTISGDEQFF
TRBV18	TRBJ2-2	TRBD1	CASSPTGGNTGELFF
TRBV6-1	TRBJ2-2	TRBD1	CASTGTAGGELFF
TRBV6-5	TRBJ1-3	NA	CASSYVDTIYF
TRBV6-5	TRBJ2-1	NA	CASRQSSANEQFF
TRBV6-5	TRBJ2-2	NA	CASRSGGELFF
TRBV10-3	TRBJ2-5	TRBD2	CAISDGEGRETQYF
TRBV2	TRBJ2-2	NA	CASRVLLNTGELFF
TRBV2	TRBJ1-4	TRBD1	CASSSRGLGNEKLFF
TRBV18	TRBJ2-3	NA	CASSQGLGTDTQYF
TRBV20-1	TRBJ2-1	NA	CSVARNEQFF
TRBV28	TRBJ2-3	NA	CASSLGSHSTDTQYF
TRBV5-1	TRBJ2-2	NA	CASSLGDIGTGELFF
TRBV29-1	TRBJ2-2	NA	CSVSGTRNTGELFF
TRBV5-8	TRBJ1-5	TRBD1	CASSPGTGPEPQHF
TRBV7-9	TRBJ1-5	NA	CASSPGRGVNQPQHF
TRBV2	TRBJ1-2	NA	CASSSDGVFNYGYTF
TRBV2	TRBJ1-1	NA	CASSGQGKSNTEAFF